In its sample, the clone carrying this T cell receptor (beta chain) was seen once. Antigen: not known. These data originate in a study of cytomegalovirus exposure and HLA in healthy donors. Study-wide findings and caveats: When analyzed later, a missense DCLRE1C variant was found to be linked to TCR beta V- and J-gene trimming. In a later analysis, HLA-C alleles had the fewest associated TCRs, DRB1 alleles the most.

CDR3 length equals 17 residues. Per germline, CDR1 ENHRY and CDR2 SYGVKD. The V segment lost 6 bases and the J segment 6 bases; nucleotides outside the gene matches: 17. PCR used 60 Vbeta primers and 13 Jbeta primers. This table comes from immunoSEQ multiplex PCR, and its TCRdb copy is limited to in-frame clones, with some not included. This table holds 150,000 or so clones, approximately 71% found once. The sequenced material came from PBMCs. The source is a man aged 30-40 years in good health and CMV-seropositive. J is TRBJ2-3 and V is TRBV10-3; 8 nucleotides align to TRBD2. The DNA of the CDR3 is TGTGCCATCAGGGACTTCTCACTAGCGGCGGTGGCTGATACGCAGTATTTT. The encoded protein is CAIRDFSLAAVADTQYF.